The 24 T cell receptor beta chains in this list originate from one sample, sequenced in a study of post-analysis software for immune sequencing data. General study findings and limits: TRBV5-6, TRBV5-1 and TRBV20-1 were among a few TRBV segments more frequent in patients than controls.

The antigens of these receptors remain unknown. Unique molecular identifiers were present in the TCR beta cDNA libraries. TCRdb ran MiXCR on the PCR reads and lists one entry per CDR3 protein. The repertoire includes about 540,000 distinct CDR3 sequences, roughly 34% of them detected once, and less than 6% sits in the top ten. The sample comprised blood. The origin of the receptors is a girl between 2 and 17 years old with multiple sclerosis.

This clonotype was observed a handful of times. This chain connects TRBV6-5 to TRBJ1-1, with 7 bases fitting TRBD1. Losses at the gene ends were 3 bases for V and 4 bases for J; bases not matched to a gene: 2. Germline loops: CDR1 MNHEY, CDR2 SVGAGI. The CDR3 is made up of 13 amino acids. In DNA form, the CDR3 reads TGTGCCAGCAGTTATCAGGGGGGCACTGAAGCTTTCTTT. As protein: CASSYQGGTEAFF.

The chain links TRBV20-1 to TRBJ2-7, with TRBD2 matching over 9 bases. The CDR3 extends over 14 amino acids. CDR1 and CDR2 from the germline V gene are DFQATT and SNEGSKA (reference sequence). The ends lost 4 bases at V and 3 bases at J; junction bases unmatched: 7. The CDR3 DNA reads TGCAGTGCTATCCTGACTAGCGGAATCTACGAGCAGTACTTC. This gives the protein CSAILTSGIYEQYF.

This clonotype has just a few counts. The chain couples TRBV27 to TRBJ2-3, with D uncertain. From germline, CDR1 is MNHEY and CDR2 SMNVEV (reference sequence). V was trimmed by 0 bases and J by 2 bases, leaving 9 bases between them. The length of the CDR3 is 15 residues. In DNA, the CDR3 is TGTGCCAGCAGTTTATCTGGTATCTTCACAGATACGCAGTATTTT. Encoded protein: CASSLSGIFTDTQYF.

This clonotype was seen a single time. The V gene is TRBV4-1, the J gene TRBJ2-1; D is perhaps TRBD2 (6 bases). The CDR3 sequence is 14 residues long. Germline values: CDR1 MGHRA, CDR2 YSYEKL. The V end was cut by 1 base, the J end by 8 bases, with 12 bases between. CDR3 protein: CASSQVLPGDEQFF. The CDR3 DNA sequence: TGCGCCAGCAGCCAAGTTCTCCCGGGGGATGAGCAGTTCTTC.

This clonotype has only a few counts. The chain uses TRBV6-1 and TRBJ2-5; a weak D match, TRBD2 (5 bases). V lost 2 bases and J 11 bases, leaving 15 bases between the germline ends. The germline CDR1 and CDR2 sequences are MNHNS and SASEGT. CDR3 length: 13 residues. Here the CDR3 DNA reads TGTGCCAGCAGTGAACGAGGAGCTGGGGAGCAGTACTTC. Protein product: CASSERGAGEQYF.

With regard to this clonotype: At one end, the junction sequence differs from germline, possibly due to a read error. V gene TRBV6-2 or TRBV6-3 combines with J gene TRBJ1-5; no reliable D call. CDR3 length: 16 residues. Germline values: CDR1 MNHEY, CDR2 SVGEGT. DNA of the CDR3: TGTGCCGGCAGTTACCCAGAAGCCCAGGGCAATCAGCCCCAGCATTTT. It is translated as CAGSYPEAQGNQPQHF.

The V gene is TRBV12-3 or TRBV12-4, the J gene TRBJ1-5; D is ambiguous. The CDR3 has 15 amino acids. V lost 4 bases and J 3 bases, leaving 13 bases between the germline ends. The CDR3 here is CASSSDGLPNQPQHF. As DNA, the CDR3 is TGTGCCAGCAGTTCGGACGGGCTACCCAATCAGCCCCAGCATTTT.

Only a few counts were recorded for this clonotype. This sequence joins TRBV7-8 and TRBJ2-3, with 7 positions matching TRBD2. From germline, CDR1 is SGHVS and CDR2 FQNEAQ. V lost 5 bases to trimming and J lost 0 bases; unmatched junction nucleotides: 5. The CDR3 length is 15 residues. The DNA for the CDR3 is TGTGCCAGCAGCGCTACTAGCGTTAGCACAGATACGCAGTATTTT. Translated: CASSATSVSTDTQYF.

This clonotype was counted between two and nine times. J is TRBJ1-1 and V is TRBV12-3 or TRBV12-4; the D is unclear. Trimming stripped 7 bases from V and 0 bases from J, with 6 bases between. The CDR3 is made up of 12 amino acids. In nucleotides, the CDR3 is TGTGCCAGCACCTTTGTGAACACTGAAGCTTTCTTT. This gives the protein CASTFVNTEAFF.

This clonotype was seen only a few times. V is TRBV6-5 and J is TRBJ2-1; D unclear. V was cut by 6 bases and J by 15 bases, with 27 bases left in between. In germline, CDR1 is MNHEY, CDR2 SVGAGI. The CDR3 has 15 residues. The CDR3 DNA sequence: TGTGCCAGCAGCTACGAAACTGGGCCAGCGAGTAGACGGTTCTTC. It encodes CASSYETGPASRRFF.

The chain links TRBV5-1 to TRBJ2-5; tentative D call: TRBD2 (6 bases). CDR3 size: 13 residues. CDR1 SGHRS and CDR2 YFSETQ come from the germline V gene. V lost 3 bases, J lost 1 base, and 7 bases lay in between. The CDR3 region has the DNA TGCGCCAGCAGCTGGGGGGTCCAAGAGACCCAGTACTTC. It is translated as CASSWGVQETQYF.

This clonotype was seen only a few times. V and J are TRBV7-3 and TRBJ2-3; D ambiguous. V dropped 2 bases and J dropped 4 bases, with 13 bases sitting between them. There are 15 residues in the CDR3. Germline V gives CDR1 SGHTA, CDR2 FQGTGA. The CDR3 reads CASSLGYSTSDTQYF. In nucleotides, the CDR3 is TGTGCCAGCAGCTTAGGCTACTCGACCTCAGATACGCAGTATTTT.

This rearrangement joins TRBV6-6 to TRBJ2-7; possibly TRBD1 or TRBD2 for D (5 bases each). The CDR3 consists of 12 residues. The germline V gene has CDR1 MNHNY and CDR2 SVGAGI (reference sequence). The germline V and J ends were trimmed by 7 bases and 5 bases, with 12 bases remaining between them. CDR3 nucleotide sequence: TGTGCCAGCACCATAGGGACCGACGAGCAGTACTTC. Its translation: CASTIGTDEQYF.

The V call is TRBV11-2, the J call TRBJ2-1; D is possibly TRBD2 (7 bases). The CDR3 runs 16 residues. V was trimmed by 1 base and J by 4 bases, leaving 14 bases between them. CDR1 is SGHAT, CDR2 FQNNGV, per germline. In DNA form, the CDR3 reads TGTGCCAGCAGCTTAGTCGGGGGGCTGAGGTACAATGAGCAGTTCTTC. Its protein is CASSLVGGLRYNEQFF.

J is TRBJ2-2 and V is TRBV18; no clear D gene. The CDR3 is made up of 16 amino acids. Trimming removed 2 bases from V and 1 base from J, with 11 bases in between. Per the germline V gene, CDR1 is KGHSH and CDR2 is LQKENI. The CDR3 reads CASSPGRQENTGELFF. The CDR3 coding sequence is TGTGCCAGCTCACCAGGCCGGCAGGAGAACACCGGGGAGCTGTTTTTT. The whole variable domain, filled in from reference TRBV18 and TRBJ2-2, reads NAGVMQNPRHLVRRRGQEARLRCSPMKGHSHVYWYRQLPEEGLKFMVYLQKENIIDESGMPKERFSAEFPKEGPSILRIQQVVRGDSAAYFCASSPGRQENTGELFFGEGSRLTVL.

This chain connects TRBV28 to TRBJ1-1; TRBD1 agrees at 8 bases. The junction had 12 bases not matched to a gene; V was cut back by 7 bases and J by 5 bases. Looked up from germline, CDR1 is MDHEN and CDR2 is SYDVKM. The CDR3 extends over 15 amino acids. This CDR3 is CASINRARGHTEAFF. CDR3 nucleotides: TGTGCCAGCATCAATAGGGCCAGGGGGCATACTGAAGCTTTCTTT. Using reference TRBV28 and TRBJ1-1 for the parts outside the CDR3, the full variable domain is DVKVTQSSRYLVKRTGEKVFLECVQDMDHENMFWYRQDPGLGLRLIYFSYDVKMKEKGDIPEGYSVSREKKERFSLILESASTNQTSMYLCASINRARGHTEAFFGQGTRLTVV.

This clonotype has a handful of counts. The rearrangement links TRBV5-1 to TRBJ1-4; 10 nucleotides agree with TRBD1. The germline V gene encodes CDR1 SGHRS and CDR2 YFSETQ. This CDR3 comprises 14 residues. Trimming at V came to 4 bases and at J to 7 bases, leaving 4 bases not matched to a gene. Written as DNA, the CDR3 is TGCGCCAGCAGCCGGGACAGGGGCTTTGAAAAACTGTTTTTT. It translates to CASSRDRGFEKLFF.

This clonotype was recorded many times. The V gene is TRBV6-2 or TRBV6-3, the J gene TRBJ2-3; 9 bases match TRBD1. The CDR3 consists of 17 residues. V gave up 6 bases and J gave up 4 bases; unmatched junction bases: 14. The V gene's germline CDR1 is MNHEY and CDR2 SVGEGT. CDR3 sequence: CASSQPGTGIGADTQYF. The CDR3 DNA follows: TGTGCCAGCAGCCAACCCGGGACAGGGATTGGGGCAGATACGCAGTATTTT.

V is TRBV10-2 and J is TRBJ2-5; D assignment may be TRBD1 or TRBD2 (5 bases each). This CDR3 contains 13 residues. Germline-derived CDR1 and CDR2 are WSHSY and SAAADI. V shed 8 bases and J shed 2 bases, with 12 bases lying between them. The CDR3, as DNA: TGCGCCAGCTGTTCGTGGGGGCAAGAGACCCAGTACTTC. This sequence encodes CASCSWGQETQYF.

J is TRBJ1-4 and V is TRBV24-1; a possible D gene is TRBD1 (6 bases). Germline values: CDR1 KGHDR, CDR2 SFDVKD. V was trimmed by 1 base and J by 7 bases, leaving 12 bases between them. This CDR3 has 15 amino acids. The CDR3 DNA reads TGTGCCACCAGTGATTTAGGGGGGGAAGGTGAAAAACTGTTTTTT. Residues: CATSDLGGEGEKLFF.

This chain joins TRBV7-2 and TRBJ1-2, with 9 bases fitting TRBD1. After removal of 7 bases from V and 5 bases from J, the junction contained 11 bases not matched to a gene. Germline V lookup: CDR1 SGHTA, CDR2 FQGNSA. The CDR3 covers 15 residues. The CDR3 sequence is CASNLQGAVGYGYTF. CDR3 sequence (DNA): TGTGCCAGCAACCTACAGGGGGCTGTAGGATATGGCTACACCTTC.

CDR3 nucleotide sequence: TGTGCCAGCAGCGTAGGGGTGGACAGCTCCTACAATGAGCAGTACTTC. Translation gives CASSVGVDSSYNEQYF. This sequence joins TRBV9 and TRBJ2-1; possible D gene TRBD1, 6 bases. Near its end, the DNA agrees better with TRBJ2-7, so the J call may be wrong. The CDR3 is made up of 16 amino acids. Germline assignment: CDR1 SGDLS and CDR2 YYNGEE.

The V and J genes are TRBV19 and TRBJ1-1; tentatively, D is TRBD1 (5 bases). Looked up from germline, CDR1 is LNHDA and CDR2 is SQIVND (reference sequence). The V end was cut by 7 bases, the J end by 0 bases, with 6 bases between. The CDR3 sequence is 12 residues long. CDR3 region: CASIGVNTEAFF. The CDR3 region has the DNA TGTGCCAGTATAGGGGTGAACACTGAAGCTTTCTTT.

The table lists this clonotype with a few counts. The chain joins TRBV15 to TRBJ2-3; 10 bases are shared with TRBD2. After removal of 1 base from V and 2 bases from J, the junction contained 9 bases not matched to a gene. The germline V gene has CDR1 LNHNV and CDR2 YYDKDF (reference sequence). The CDR3 consists of 18 residues. CDR3 nucleotide sequence: TGTGCCACCAGCAGAGTTCCCAGCGGGGGGGCTATCACAGATACGCAGTATTTT. Its translation: CATSRVPSGGAITDTQYF.